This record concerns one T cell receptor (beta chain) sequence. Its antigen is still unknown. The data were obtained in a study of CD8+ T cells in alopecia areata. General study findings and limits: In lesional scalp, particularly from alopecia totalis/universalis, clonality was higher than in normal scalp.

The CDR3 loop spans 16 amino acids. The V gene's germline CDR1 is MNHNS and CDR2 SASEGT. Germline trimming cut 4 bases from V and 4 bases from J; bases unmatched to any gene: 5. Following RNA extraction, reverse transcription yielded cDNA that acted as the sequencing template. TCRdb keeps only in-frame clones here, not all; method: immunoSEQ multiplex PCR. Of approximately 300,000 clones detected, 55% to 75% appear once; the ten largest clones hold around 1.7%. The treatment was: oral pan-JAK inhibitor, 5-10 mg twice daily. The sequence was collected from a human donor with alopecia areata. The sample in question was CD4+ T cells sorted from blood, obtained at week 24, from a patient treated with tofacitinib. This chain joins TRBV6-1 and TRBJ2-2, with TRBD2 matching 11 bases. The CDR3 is CASSAASGGTTGELFF. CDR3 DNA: TGTGCCAGCAGTGCCGCTAGCGGGGGGACCACCGGGGAGCTGTTTTTT.